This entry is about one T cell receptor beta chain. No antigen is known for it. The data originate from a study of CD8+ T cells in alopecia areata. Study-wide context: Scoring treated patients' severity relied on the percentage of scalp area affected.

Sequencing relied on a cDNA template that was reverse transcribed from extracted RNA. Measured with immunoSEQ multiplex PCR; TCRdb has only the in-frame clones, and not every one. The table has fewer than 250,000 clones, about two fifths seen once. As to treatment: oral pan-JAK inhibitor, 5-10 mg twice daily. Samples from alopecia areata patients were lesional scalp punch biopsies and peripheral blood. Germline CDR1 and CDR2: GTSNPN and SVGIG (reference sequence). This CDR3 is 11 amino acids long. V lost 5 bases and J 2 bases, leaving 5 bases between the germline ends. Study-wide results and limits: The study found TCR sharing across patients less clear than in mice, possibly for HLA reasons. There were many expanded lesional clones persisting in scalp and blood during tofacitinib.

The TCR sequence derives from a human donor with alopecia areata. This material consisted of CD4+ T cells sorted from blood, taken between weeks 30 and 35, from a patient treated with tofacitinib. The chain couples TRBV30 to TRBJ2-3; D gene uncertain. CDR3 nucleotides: TGTGCCTGGGGTCACACAGATACGCAGTATTTT. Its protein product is CAWGHTDTQYF.